This T cell receptor (beta chain) was found in a study of T cell repertoires in cytomegalovirus infection. About the study: CMV epitopes used comprised recently identified HLA-C-restricted ones and well-studied HLA-B-restricted ones.

Via MiXCR, TCRdb re-called the reads, giving one row per CDR3 protein. The sample holds about half a million distinct CDR3 sequences, approximately 42% seen once. The CDR3 is 12 residues long. V dropped 0 bases and J dropped 3 bases, with 4 bases sitting between them. Germline CDR1 and CDR2: DFQATT and SNEGSKA (reference sequence). For this clonotype: Its specificity is not known.

Notes on the study in general: The ex vivo response showed dominance by HLA-C-restricted CMV-specific TCR beta clonotypes. The study identified carriers of CMV plus the relevant HLA from cumulative public TCR beta family frequency.

This TCR came from a human donor in good health (CMV status not recorded). Some clones in this sample may be carry-over from other donors' samples. The rearrangement links TRBV20-1 to TRBJ2-3; D is unclear. Sequenced material: cultured PBMCs, taken from culture after CMV antigen stimulation. CDR3 loop: CSARDQTDTQYF. In DNA, the CDR3 is TGCAGTGCTAGAGATCAAACAGATACGCAGTATTTT.